This TCR beta chain stems from a study of T cells in Graves' hyperthyroidism and ophthalmopathy. Study-level findings and limits: Onset of ophthalmopathy came a median about 6.5 months after the model predicted it.

Authors of the study amplified TCR beta CDR3 regions from RNA transcripts. A first-round RT-PCR of the TCR CDR3 used the HTBI primer set. TCRdb used MiXCR to reprocess the multiplex PCR reads, holding one entry per CDR3 protein. This table has approximately 870,000 distinct CDR3 sequences, over 35% appearing once. This CDR3 contains 15 residues. Germline V gives CDR1 SGHTA, CDR2 FQGNSA. V was shortened by 2 bases and J by 6 bases, with 17 bases between the two germline ends. Points on this clonotype: Its antigen remains unknown.

The chain links TRBV7-2 to TRBJ2-7, with D possibly matching TRBD1 (5 bases). The clonotype was recovered from a man in his late teens or twenties with Graves' hyperthyroidism. Input material: blood. Here the CDR3 reads CASSLSRGGTCEQYF. The CDR3, as DNA: TGTGCCAGCAGCTTATCTAGGGGCGGAACCTGCGAGCAGTACTTC.